One and the same sample provided the 26 T cell receptor beta chains below, sequenced in a study of blood T cell repertoires in COVID-19. Generated by immunoSEQ multiplex PCR, the TCRdb table keeps only in-frame clones and is missing some. The sample contains 310,000 or so clones, 85% to 90% of which appear only once. The sample was PBMCs or T cells enriched from blood (not recorded which). These receptors all stem from a woman under 30 who had recovered from COVID-19.

The rearrangement joins TRBV19 to TRBJ1-5; D not resolved. Germline values: CDR1 LNHDA, CDR2 SQIVND (reference sequence). V gave up 5 bases and J gave up 0 bases, with 14 bases separating them. The CDR3 has 16 residues. The CDR3 DNA follows: TGTGCCAGTAGTGCCGGGAGGGCCTATAGCAATCAGCCCCAGCATTTT. Protein sequence: CASSAGRAYSNQPQHF.

This clone was recorded a few times. V and J are TRBV24-1 and TRBJ1-2; 7 positions match TRBD1. CDR1 KGHDR and CDR2 SFDVKD come from the germline V gene. CDR3 length equals 13 residues. With 7 bases clipped from V and 2 bases from J, the junction kept 3 bases outside the gene matches. Here the CDR3 reads CATSKDRNYGYTF. The CDR3 DNA reads TGTGCCACCAGCAAGGACAGGAACTATGGCTACACCTTC.

The rearrangement joins TRBV18 to TRBJ2-7, with 9 bases fitting TRBD1. V was pared by 4 bases and J by 5 bases, with 6 bases of the junction left unmatched. The CDR3 loop spans 14 amino acids. Germline CDR1 KGHSH, CDR2 LQKENI. The CDR3 region has the DNA TGTGCCAGCTCACGTGGACAGGGGACAGACGAGCAGTACTTC. Protein: CASSRGQGTDEQYF.

This chain links TRBV27 with TRBJ2-7, with 8 bases identical to TRBD1. This CDR3 has 14 amino acids. The V segment lost 5 bases and the J segment 3 bases; nucleotides outside the gene matches: 6. Germline CDR1 is MNHEY and CDR2 is SMNVEV (reference sequence). Here the CDR3 DNA reads TGTGCCAGCAGTCCTGGGACAGGAATCTACGAGCAGTACTTC. The encoded protein is CASSPGTGIYEQYF.

V and J are TRBV19 and TRBJ2-3; 11 nucleotides agree with TRBD1. With V trimmed by 5 bases and J by 5 bases, 3 bases remained unmatched. This CDR3 has 14 residues. Per germline, CDR1 LNHDA and CDR2 SQIVND (reference sequence). CDR3 loop: CASSRDRGKDTQYF. The CDR3 region has the DNA TGTGCCAGTAGTCGGGACAGGGGGAAAGATACGCAGTATTTT.

This chain joins TRBV9 and TRBJ1-6; 8 nucleotides align to TRBD1. The CDR3 has 16 amino acids. The germline CDR1 and CDR2 sequences are SGDLS and YYNGEE. V lost 3 bases and J lost 5; bases outside the gene matches: 7. CDR3: CASSGVDRAHNSPLHF. The CDR3 bases are TGTGCCAGCAGCGGAGTGGACAGGGCCCATAATTCACCCCTCCACTTT. Full variable domain (rest looked up from reference TRBV9 and TRBJ1-6): DSGVTQTPKHLITATGQRVTLRCSPRSGDLSVYWYQQSLDQGLQFLIQYYNGEERAKGNILERFSAQQFPDLHSELNLSSLELGDSALYFCASSGVDRAHNSPLHFGNGTRLTVT.

V usage is TRBV9 and J usage is TRBJ2-5; D is unclear. CDR1 and CDR2 from the germline V gene are SGDLS and YYNGEE. Trimming took off 4 bases at V and 2 bases at J, with 6 bases between the two ends. The CDR3 totals 12 residues. The CDR3 DNA reads TGTGCCAGCAGCCCTTCTCAAGAGACCCAGTACTTC. It yields the protein CASSPSQETQYF.

The rearrangement uses TRBV5-4 and TRBJ1-1, with TRBD1 as a possible D gene (6 bases). Trimming removed 0 bases from V and 7 bases from J, with 10 bases in between. Germline assignment: CDR1 SGHNT and CDR2 YYREEE (reference sequence). The CDR3 spans 13 residues. CDR3 region: CASSLAGTFEAFF. In DNA form, the CDR3 reads TGTGCCAGCAGCTTGGCAGGGACATTTGAAGCTTTCTTT.

This clone was detected once. The chain has TRBV23-1 and TRBJ1-2; TRBD1 matches 7 bases. TRBV23-1 is designated an ORF whose function remains uncertain. Trimming took 8 bases from V and 6 from J; bases not matched to a gene: 6. CDR3 length: 12 amino acids. CDR3 coding DNA: TGCGCCAGCCGCACAGGGGAAGATGGCTACACCTTC. Translation gives CASRTGEDGYTF.

The V and J genes are TRBV28 and TRBJ1-4; the match to TRBD1 covers 8 bases. Trimming at V came to 6 bases and at J to 8 bases, leaving 14 bases not matched to a gene. Germline lookup yields CDR1 MDHEN and CDR2 SYDVKM. The CDR3 loop spans 16 amino acids. For the CDR3, the DNA is TGTGCCAGCAGACCGCAGGGGGCGTCAAATCGCGAAAAACTGTTTTTT. Translating gives CASRPQGASNREKLFF.

The gene calls are TRBV3-1 (or the pseudogene TRBV3-2) and TRBJ1-4; D gene ambiguous. There are 16 residues in the CDR3. CDR1 is LGHDT and CDR2 is YNNKEL in the germline V gene (reference sequence). V lost 2 bases, J lost 12 bases, and 22 bases lay in between. CDR3 DNA sequence: TGTGCCAGCAGCCAACGAGGGCCGGACGGACCGCGTCAACTGTTTTTT. It codes for CASSQRGPDGPRQLFF.

The chain has TRBV6-5 and TRBJ1-1, with D uncertain. The germline V gene encodes CDR1 MNHEY and CDR2 SVGAGI. This CDR3 spans 13 amino acids. Trimming stripped 7 bases from V and 6 bases from J, with 15 bases between. CDR3: CASTAEVRSEAFF. The DNA of the CDR3 is TGTGCCAGCACCGCCGAGGTTAGATCTGAAGCTTTCTTT.

This clone was observed a few times. The rearrangement links TRBV9 to TRBJ2-7; 8 bases agree with TRBD2. In germline, CDR1 is SGDLS, CDR2 YYNGEE. This CDR3 spans 14 amino acids. J lost 6 bases, V lost 0 bases, and 5 bases had no gene match. The CDR3 spells CASSVEAGEGEQYF. CDR3 nucleotide sequence: TGTGCCAGCAGCGTAGAAGCGGGAGAGGGCGAGCAGTACTTC. Looking up the rest from reference TRBV9 and TRBJ2-7 gives the full variable domain: DSGVTQTPKHLITATGQRVTLRCSPRSGDLSVYWYQQSLDQGLQFLIQYYNGEERAKGNILERFSAQQFPDLHSELNLSSLELGDSALYFCASSVEAGEGEQYFGPGTRLTVT.

This clone was seen only once. The chain has TRBV12-3 or TRBV12-4 and TRBJ1-3; D gene uncertain. V was shortened by 4 bases and J by 3 bases, with 4 bases between the two germline ends. The CDR3 loop spans 12 amino acids. DNA for the CDR3: TGTGCCAGCAGTTCACATGGAAACACCATATATTTT. Amino acid sequence: CASSSHGNTIYF.

The V and J genes are TRBV6-5 and TRBJ2-7, with 8 positions matching TRBD1. Looked up from germline, CDR1 is MNHEY and CDR2 is SVGAGI. This CDR3 has 13 residues. V trimming: 2 bases; J trimming: 5 bases; junction bases outside the gene matches: 2. This CDR3 reads CASSYNRGNEQYF. CDR3 bases: TGTGCCAGCAGTTACAACAGGGGGAACGAGCAGTACTTC.

The V and J genes are TRBV18 and TRBJ1-1; possible D gene TRBD1, 6 bases. The V gene lost 3 bases and the J gene lost 4 bases, with 12 bases spanning the gap. CDR1 is KGHSH and CDR2 is LQKENI in the germline V gene. The CDR3 contains 14 residues. The CDR3 loop reads CASSPEGGATEAFF. CDR3 in DNA: TGTGCCAGCTCACCGGAAGGGGGTGCCACTGAAGCTTTCTTT.

This clone was detected only once. The CDR3 loop is CASTETGFGNTIYF. In nucleotides, the CDR3 is TGTGCCAGCACCGAGACAGGGTTTGGAAACACCATATATTTT. The chain carries TRBV25-1 and TRBJ1-3; TRBD1 aligns across 7 bases. With V trimmed by 7 bases and J by 3 bases, 6 bases remained unmatched. The length of the CDR3 is 14 residues. Germline V gene data show CDR1 as MGHDK and CDR2 as SYGVNS.

This clone was counted a single time. V and J are TRBV7-3 and TRBJ2-1; 8 bases are shared with TRBD2. Germline loops: CDR1 SGHTA, CDR2 FQGTGA. CDR3 length: 15 residues. Trimming removed 1 base from V and 7 bases from J; junction bases left unmatched: 6. CDR3 protein: CASSLNPGGPNEQFF. CDR3 in DNA: TGTGCCAGCAGCTTAAACCCGGGAGGGCCGAATGAGCAGTTCTTC.

V gene TRBV12-5 combines with J gene TRBJ2-1; D remains ambiguous. Trimming took off 6 bases at V and 0 bases at J, with 12 bases between the two ends. The CDR3 runs 15 residues. Germline CDR1 LGHNT, CDR2 FRNRAP. In nucleotides, the CDR3 is TGTGCTAGTGGCTCCGACTGGAGCTCCTACAATGAGCAGTTCTTC. It translates to CASGSDWSSYNEQFF.

The chain couples TRBV10-1 to TRBJ2-2, with 10 nucleotides matching TRBD1. With V trimmed by 11 bases and J by 6 bases, 15 bases remained unmatched. CDR1 and CDR2 from the germline V gene are WNHNN and SYGVQD (reference sequence). The CDR3 has 16 residues. The CDR3 region is CAASYPGQGSSGELFF. The CDR3 DNA reads as TGCGCCGCGTCTTACCCGGGACAGGGGTCCTCCGGGGAGCTGTTTTTT.

The gene calls are TRBV5-1 and TRBJ1-2, with 8 positions matching TRBD1. Germline CDR1 reads SGHRS; CDR2 reads YFSETQ. This CDR3 spans 16 amino acids. V lost 4 bases to trimming and J lost 3 bases; unmatched junction nucleotides: 11. Here the CDR3 reads CASSGGGQVRDYGYTF. CDR3 DNA sequence: TGCGCCAGCAGCGGAGGGGGACAGGTCCGTGACTATGGCTACACCTTC.

The DNA of the CDR3 is TGTGCCAGCAGCGTAGACGGCACTGAAGCTTTCTTT. Encoded protein: CASSVDGTEAFF. This chain joins TRBV9 and TRBJ1-1, with D hard to call. Per the germline V gene, CDR1 is SGDLS and CDR2 is YYNGEE. Trimming took 0 bases from V and 4 from J, leaving 4 bases between them. This CDR3 is built from 12 residues.

This clone was seen a single time. The rearrangement links TRBV6-5 to TRBJ1-4, with 7 bases identical to TRBD1. V shed 4 bases and J 7 bases; nucleotides not matched to a gene: 9. Germline CDR1 is MNHEY and CDR2 is SVGAGI. The CDR3 spans 15 residues. This CDR3 is CASSSGGRRAEKLFF. The CDR3 bases are TGTGCCAGCAGTTCAGGGGGACGCAGAGCTGAAAAACTGTTTTTT.

This clone came up a few times. The V call is TRBV2, the J call TRBJ1-5, with D possibly matching TRBD1 (6 bases). The CDR3 spans 15 residues. V was cut by 5 bases and J by 7 bases, with 18 bases left in between. Germline V gene data show CDR1 as SNHLY and CDR2 as FYNNEI. In DNA form, the CDR3 reads TGTGCCAGCAGTCCTTATACAGGGAGAGGACAGCCCCAGCATTTT. Translation: CASSPYTGRGQPQHF. Together with reference TRBV2 and TRBJ1-5, the CDR3 gives the full variable domain: EPEVTQTPSHQVTQMGQEVILRCVPISNHLYFYWYRQILGQKVEFLVSFYNNEISEKSEIFDDQFSVERPDGSNFTLKIRSTKLEDSAMYFCASSPYTGRGQPQHFGDGTRLSIL.

This chain links TRBV28 with TRBJ1-2, with 12 bases aligning to TRBD1. Trimming took 3 bases from V and 7 from J; bases not matched to a gene: 12. The CDR3 length is 17 residues. Germline V CDR1 and CDR2: MDHEN, SYDVKM. The CDR3 sequence is CASSFVMTGQGAGGYTF. CDR3 sequence (DNA): TGTGCCAGCAGTTTCGTAATGACGGGACAGGGGGCGGGTGGCTACACCTTC.

The CDR3 DNA is TGTGCCAGCAGGTTGGGAGAGGGGGCAAAAGCTTTCTTT. It specifies CASRLGEGAKAFF. The chain carries TRBV25-1 and TRBJ1-1; TRBD1 aligns across 7 bases. This CDR3 is built from 13 residues. Germline V gene lookup returns CDR1 MGHDK and CDR2 SYGVNS. With 6 bases clipped from V and 9 bases from J, the junction kept 10 bases outside the gene matches.